These T cell receptor beta chains were read from a single sample in a study of blood T cells in healthy people across ages. TCRdb ran MiXCR on the 5' RACE reads and lists one entry per CDR3 protein. Of over 1,500,000 distinct CDR3 sequences listed, just under 50% are singletons. The material sequenced was blood. Receptors were obtained from a middle-aged woman in good health. CDR3s include the opening cysteine and the closing phenylalanine or tryptophan. Each record gives: D gene, J gene, clone size, V gene, CDR3 protein, CDR3 DNA. D genes are given only for firm matches. Clone size is not always given. Where it is, it says once, few, many or a class for expanded clones.

D gene: TRBD1
J gene: TRBJ1-2
clone size: few
V gene: TRBV29-1
CDR3 protein: CSVVPPGQGIFYGYTF
CDR3 DNA: TGCAGCGTTGTTCCCCCCGGACAGGGGATTTTTTATGGCTACACCTTC

D gene: -
J gene: TRBJ2-1
clone size: -
V gene: TRBV2
CDR3 protein: CATNSNWGSSYNEQFF
CDR3 DNA: TGTGCCACCAACTCGAACTGGGGAAGCTCCTACAATGAGCAGTTCTTC

D gene: -
J gene: TRBJ2-7
clone size: -
V gene: TRBV20-1
CDR3 protein: CSARAVRTSSYNEQYF
CDR3 DNA: TGCAGTGCTAGAGCCGTTAGAACCAGCTCCTACAATGAGCAGTACTTC

D gene: -
J gene: TRBJ2-7
clone size: -
V gene: TRBV12-3/TRBV12-4
CDR3 protein: CASSDQRGSYEQYF
CDR3 DNA: TGTGCCAGCAGTGACCAGAGGGGTTCCTACGAGCAGTACTTC

D gene: -
J gene: TRBJ1-1
clone size: few
V gene: TRBV7-9
CDR3 protein: CASSLVQPGTPGAFF
CDR3 DNA: TGTGCCAGCAGCTTAGTGCAGCCTGGGACTCCGGGAGCTTTCTTT

D gene: -
J gene: TRBJ2-1
clone size: once
V gene: TRBV3-1
CDR3 protein: CAGSQTYEQFF
CDR3 DNA: TGTGCCGGCAGCCAAACCTATGAGCAGTTCTTC

D gene: TRBD1
J gene: TRBJ2-5
clone size: -
V gene: TRBV7-3
CDR3 protein: CASSLLGQGAEETQYF
CDR3 DNA: TGTGCCAGCAGCTTACTCGGACAGGGGGCCGAAGAGACCCAGTACTTC

D gene: -
J gene: TRBJ2-3
clone size: -
V gene: TRBV4-2
CDR3 protein: CASSQDRSSGTDTQYF
CDR3 DNA: TGTGCCAGCAGCCAAGATCGGAGTAGCGGCACAGATACGCAGTATTTT

D gene: -
J gene: TRBJ1-2
clone size: few
V gene: TRBV4-1
CDR3 protein: CASSPPPGRPNYGYTF
CDR3 DNA: TGCGCCAGCAGCCCCCCCCCGGGGCGTCCTAACTATGGCTACACCTTC

D gene: -
J gene: TRBJ2-5
clone size: -
V gene: TRBV9
CDR3 protein: CASSVGVVGAPETQYF
CDR3 DNA: TGTGCCAGCAGCGTAGGGGTCGTGGGGGCCCCGGAGACCCAGTACTTC

D gene: TRBD2
J gene: TRBJ2-3
clone size: -
V gene: TRBV7-9
CDR3 protein: CASSKLAGGITDTQYF
CDR3 DNA: TGTGCCAGCTCGAAACTAGCGGGGGGGATCACAGATACGCAGTATTTT

D gene: -
J gene: TRBJ1-1
clone size: -
V gene: TRBV6-2/TRBV6-3
CDR3 protein: CASKPTGNTEAFF
CDR3 DNA: TGTGCCAGCAAACCGACAGGGAACACTGAAGCTTTCTTT

D gene: TRBD2
J gene: TRBJ2-7
clone size: -
V gene: TRBV3-1
CDR3 protein: CASRQGLEDYEQYF
CDR3 DNA: TGTGCCAGCAGACAGGGACTAGAGGACTACGAGCAGTACTTC

D gene: -
J gene: TRBJ1-2
clone size: -
V gene: TRBV3-1
CDR3 protein: CASSQPGEDFNYGYTF
CDR3 DNA: TGTGCCAGCAGCCAACCAGGAGAGGATTTTAACTATGGCTACACCTTC

D gene: -
J gene: TRBJ1-5
clone size: -
V gene: TRBV6-5
CDR3 protein: CASSSLGGIQPQHF
CDR3 DNA: TGTGCCAGCAGTTCCCTTGGAGGGATTCAGCCCCAGCATTTT

D gene: TRBD2
J gene: TRBJ2-7
clone size: -
V gene: TRBV7-2
CDR3 protein: CASSETSGGFPTYEQYF
CDR3 DNA: TGTGCCAGCAGCGAAACTAGCGGGGGATTTCCCACCTACGAGCAGTACTTC

D gene: -
J gene: TRBJ2-7
clone size: -
V gene: TRBV21-1
CDR3 protein: CASSPDEGHLITYEQYF
CDR3 DNA: TGTGCCAGCAGTCCGGACGAGGGACACCTTATTACCTACGAGCAGTACTTC

D gene: -
J gene: TRBJ1-2
clone size: once
V gene: TRBV4-3
CDR3 protein: CASSQDESGTYGYTF
CDR3 DNA: TGCGCCAGCAGCCAAGATGAATCGGGGACCTATGGCTACACCTTC

D gene: -
J gene: TRBJ2-7
clone size: many
V gene: TRBV5-1
CDR3 protein: CASSLEDSYEQYF
CDR3 DNA: TGTGCCAGCAGCTTGGAGGACTCCTACGAGCAGTACTTC

D gene: TRBD2
J gene: TRBJ2-5
clone size: -
V gene: TRBV7-2
CDR3 protein: CASSFTSGGAAEQYF
CDR3 DNA: TGTGCCAGCAGCTTTACTAGCGGGGGGGCCGCTGAGCAGTACTTC

D gene: -
J gene: TRBJ2-1
clone size: -
V gene: TRBV4-3
CDR3 protein: CASSQTSGGGAYNEQFF
CDR3 DNA: TGCGCCAGCAGCCAGACGTCGGGTGGCGGGGCCTACAATGAGCAGTTCTTC

D gene: TRBD2
J gene: TRBJ2-7
clone size: few
V gene: TRBV7-9
CDR3 protein: CASTLYRSGAYEQYF
CDR3 DNA: TGTGCCAGCACCTTATACCGAAGCGGGGCCTACGAGCAGTACTTC

D gene: TRBD1
J gene: TRBJ2-1
clone size: -
V gene: TRBV24-1
CDR3 protein: CATSDSTRDRLYNEQFF
CDR3 DNA: TGTGCCACCAGTGACTCAACCCGGGACAGGCTCTACAATGAGCAGTTCTTC

D gene: -
J gene: TRBJ2-7
clone size: -
V gene: TRBV29-1
CDR3 protein: CSVAGQKSSYEQYF
CDR3 DNA: TGCAGCGTCGCGGGACAGAAGAGCTCCTACGAGCAGTACTTC

D gene: TRBD2
J gene: TRBJ2-1
clone size: few
V gene: TRBV5-1
CDR3 protein: CASSSQTSGGYNEQFF
CDR3 DNA: TGCGCCAGCAGCTCACAAACTAGCGGGGGATACAATGAGCAGTTCTTC

D gene: -
J gene: TRBJ1-5
clone size: -
V gene: TRBV5-5
CDR3 protein: CASSLVPVRDQPQHF
CDR3 DNA: TGTGCCAGCAGCTTGGTCCCTGTGCGGGATCAGCCCCAGCATTTT

D gene: -
J gene: TRBJ2-1
clone size: -
V gene: TRBV28
CDR3 protein: CASSLEGGLRDEQFF
CDR3 DNA: TGTGCCAGCAGTTTAGAGGGGGGGCTTCGGGATGAGCAGTTCTTC

D gene: TRBD1
J gene: TRBJ1-5
clone size: -
V gene: TRBV2
CDR3 protein: CASSQQGGQQDQPQHF
CDR3 DNA: TGTGCCAGCAGTCAACAGGGGGGGCAGCAGGATCAGCCCCAGCATTTT

D gene: -
J gene: TRBJ2-1
clone size: few
V gene: TRBV11-2
CDR3 protein: CASSLVQGGPNEQFF
CDR3 DNA: TGTGCCAGCAGCTTAGTACAGGGGGGGCCGAATGAGCAGTTCTTC

D gene: -
J gene: TRBJ2-3
clone size: -
V gene: TRBV20-1
CDR3 protein: CSARVRRTSTDTQYF
CDR3 DNA: TGCAGTGCTAGAGTGCGACGGACTAGCACAGATACGCAGTATTTT

D gene: -
J gene: TRBJ2-1
clone size: -
V gene: TRBV6-1
CDR3 protein: CASSVSPSSYNEQFF
CDR3 DNA: TGTGCCAGCAGTGTTTCGCCGAGCTCCTACAATGAGCAGTTCTTC

D gene: TRBD1
J gene: TRBJ2-5
clone size: -
V gene: TRBV28
CDR3 protein: CASSRDRAARYF
CDR3 DNA: TGTGCCAGCAGTCGGGACAGGGCCGCTAGGTACTTC

D gene: -
J gene: TRBJ1-3
clone size: -
V gene: TRBV7-9
CDR3 protein: CASSLSNGGTGNAIYF
CDR3 DNA: TGTGCCAGCAGCTTATCTAATGGGGGCACCGGAAACGCCATATATTTT

D gene: -
J gene: TRBJ2-3
clone size: -
V gene: TRBV27
CDR3 protein: CASSPTGMGVSTDTQYF
CDR3 DNA: TGTGCCAGCAGTCCAACCGGCATGGGGGTTAGCACAGATACGCAGTATTTT

D gene: -
J gene: TRBJ2-1
clone size: -
V gene: TRBV10-2
CDR3 protein: CASSESGFNEQFF
CDR3 DNA: TGCGCCAGCAGTGAGTCAGGCTTCAATGAGCAGTTCTTC

D gene: -
J gene: TRBJ1-3
clone size: once
V gene: TRBV6-2/TRBV6-3
CDR3 protein: CASSLFVGGVRSGNTIYF
CDR3 DNA: TGTGCCAGCAGCCTTTTCGTCGGAGGCGTACGCTCTGGAAACACCATATATTTT

D gene: -
J gene: TRBJ1-1
clone size: -
V gene: TRBV7-9
CDR3 protein: CASSSGTYEQAFF
CDR3 DNA: TGTGCCAGCAGCTCCGGGACGTACGAACAAGCTTTCTTT

D gene: -
J gene: TRBJ2-3
clone size: -
V gene: TRBV7-6
CDR3 protein: CASSQRGAYTDTQYF
CDR3 DNA: TGTGCCAGCAGCCAACGGGGGGCTTACACAGATACGCAGTATTTT

D gene: -
J gene: TRBJ2-5
clone size: -
V gene: TRBV2
CDR3 protein: CASGGGTFEETQYF
CDR3 DNA: TGTGCCAGCGGAGGCGGGACGTTCGAAGAGACCCAGTACTTC

D gene: -
J gene: TRBJ2-7
clone size: -
V gene: TRBV4-3
CDR3 protein: CANSQEGPEGEQYF
CDR3 DNA: TGCGCCAACAGCCAGGAGGGACCAGAGGGGGAGCAGTACTTC

D gene: TRBD2
J gene: TRBJ2-1
clone size: -
V gene: TRBV9
CDR3 protein: CASSVVGTSGGNEQFF
CDR3 DNA: TGTGCCAGCAGCGTAGTTGGGACTAGCGGGGGCAATGAGCAGTTCTTC

D gene: -
J gene: TRBJ2-1
clone size: -
V gene: TRBV12-3/TRBV12-4
CDR3 protein: CASRDDRKTYNEQFF
CDR3 DNA: TGTGCCAGCAGAGATGACCGAAAAACATACAATGAGCAGTTCTTC

D gene: TRBD2
J gene: TRBJ2-3
clone size: -
V gene: TRBV20-1
CDR3 protein: CSAIWTSGGGPSIADTQYF
CDR3 DNA: TGCAGTGCTATTTGGACTAGCGGGGGGGGCCCTTCGATCGCGGATACGCAGTATTTT

D gene: TRBD1
J gene: TRBJ2-1
clone size: -
V gene: TRBV2
CDR3 protein: CASGAGTGNIHEQFF
CDR3 DNA: TGTGCCAGCGGGGCGGGGACAGGGAACATCCATGAGCAGTTCTTC

D gene: -
J gene: TRBJ1-2
clone size: -
V gene: TRBV29-1
CDR3 protein: CSVAVEGYTF
CDR3 DNA: TGCAGCGTTGCCGTAGAAGGCTACACCTTC

D gene: -
J gene: TRBJ2-1
clone size: -
V gene: TRBV20-1
CDR3 protein: CSAQGLGGSDNEQFF
CDR3 DNA: TGCAGTGCTCAGGGGCTTGGGGGTTCCGACAATGAGCAGTTCTTC